A selection of T cell receptor beta chains follows, all from one sample in a study of identical twins. TCRdb analysed the 5' RACE reads with MiXCR anew, one entry per CDR3 protein. The sample records 500,000 to 700,000 distinct CDR3 sequences, about 7.6% being singletons. This sample also appeared in a second study, on yellow fever vaccine responses in identical twins.

Material: PBMCs. Source of these receptors: a woman aged 18-35 years in good health. CDR3s leave out the opening cysteine and the closing phenylalanine or tryptophan.

v_gene: TRBV6-1; CDR3aa: ASRDRARESTDTQY
v_gene: TRBV12-3/TRBV12-4; CDR3aa: ASNPFGGVTTGELF
v_gene: TRBV3-1; CDR3aa: ASSQSNRIETQY
v_gene: TRBV7-6; CDR3aa: ASSYSLGELF
v_gene: TRBV29-1; CDR3aa: SVYKTFTGELF
v_gene: TRBV20-1; CDR3aa: SATTPGIEETQY
v_gene: TRBV12-3/TRBV12-4; CDR3aa: ASSFERGVYGYT
v_gene: TRBV14; CDR3aa: ASSQDRIAGELF
v_gene: TRBV15; CDR3aa: ATSSPQDGGNYGYT
v_gene: TRBV4-2; CDR3aa: ASSRTGDQETQY
v_gene: TRBV7-2; CDR3aa: ASSRGPVAPAKAF
v_gene: TRBV27; CDR3aa: ASSLLQNQPQH
v_gene: TRBV10-3; CDR3aa: AISHSYEQY
v_gene: TRBV7-9; CDR3aa: AGRRADNEKLF
v_gene: TRBV4-1; CDR3aa: ASSQEPGLAGGTNTGELF
v_gene: TRBV6-1; CDR3aa: ASRPTGTSGRVGELF
v_gene: TRBV7-9; CDR3aa: ASSLFGGASNTGELF
v_gene: TRBV10-3; CDR3aa: AIRAGTGDTEAF
v_gene: TRBV29-1; CDR3aa: SVRRGIYETQY
v_gene: TRBV3-1; CDR3aa: ASSHNWGRGETQY
v_gene: TRBV12-3/TRBV12-4; CDR3aa: ASSLLGERGWGETQY
v_gene: TRBV3-1; CDR3aa: ASSLAGVGTDTQY
v_gene: TRBV29-1; CDR3aa: SVEDGQRRPTPDTQY
v_gene: TRBV6-1; CDR3aa: ASSAKGSGGYT
v_gene: TRBV5-1; CDR3aa: ASSSSPGQLGAEAF
v_gene: TRBV28; CDR3aa: ASRPPTSGRELGAQY
v_gene: TRBV28; CDR3aa: ASSLSGRLAGDPQY
v_gene: TRBV11-2; CDR3aa: ASSLARAPAYEQY
v_gene: TRBV27; CDR3aa: ASSLSGRGSSLNYGYT
v_gene: TRBV6-5; CDR3aa: ASSSPADGGRSSGNTIY
v_gene: TRBV6-5; CDR3aa: ATQGGTDTQY
v_gene: TRBV5-5; CDR3aa: ASSGQGLTTNEKLF
v_gene: TRBV12-3/TRBV12-4; CDR3aa: ASSENRGLRSGANVLT
v_gene: TRBV29-1; CDR3aa: SVPAGDSYEQY
v_gene: TRBV20-1; CDR3aa: SARKRTAASEQF
v_gene: TRBV5-6; CDR3aa: ASSPPLGGQF
v_gene: TRBV9; CDR3aa: ASSASGGPYNEQF
v_gene: TRBV20-1; CDR3aa: SARAPPQSGANVLT
v_gene: TRBV4-2; CDR3aa: ASSQLQDSYNEQF
v_gene: TRBV6-2/TRBV6-3; CDR3aa: ASSIGTDSFGRGNQPQH
v_gene: TRBV12-3/TRBV12-4; CDR3aa: ASSLGASGGSYNEQF
v_gene: TRBV5-1; CDR3aa: ASGSGGGNEQF
v_gene: TRBV10-3; CDR3aa: AISEWGQNSGNTIY
v_gene: TRBV20-1; CDR3aa: CARGSEAGKGANTGELF
v_gene: TRBV29-1; CDR3aa: SVGYGIQETQY
v_gene: TRBV13; CDR3aa: ASSLRTSGDTDTQY
v_gene: TRBV11-2; CDR3aa: ASSLGGHYEQY
v_gene: TRBV6-9; CDR3aa: ASTSGRDRRVLAGGPQF
v_gene: TRBV10-3; CDR3aa: AISPMPTGNTIY
v_gene: TRBV5-1; CDR3aa: ASSPLGGDTDTQY
v_gene: TRBV5-1; CDR3aa: ASSLELVQGAGELF
v_gene: TRBV10-3; CDR3aa: AISSTGGDQPQH
v_gene: TRBV3-1; CDR3aa: ASRDYRGQETQY
v_gene: TRBV7-9; CDR3aa: ASSHNVGNEKLF
v_gene: TRBV6-1; CDR3aa: ASGGTGSRPQH
v_gene: TRBV15; CDR3aa: ATSSAYQELF
v_gene: TRBV12-3/TRBV12-4; CDR3aa: ASSPGRTASYGYT
v_gene: TRBV28; CDR3aa: ASSLRGGSEAF